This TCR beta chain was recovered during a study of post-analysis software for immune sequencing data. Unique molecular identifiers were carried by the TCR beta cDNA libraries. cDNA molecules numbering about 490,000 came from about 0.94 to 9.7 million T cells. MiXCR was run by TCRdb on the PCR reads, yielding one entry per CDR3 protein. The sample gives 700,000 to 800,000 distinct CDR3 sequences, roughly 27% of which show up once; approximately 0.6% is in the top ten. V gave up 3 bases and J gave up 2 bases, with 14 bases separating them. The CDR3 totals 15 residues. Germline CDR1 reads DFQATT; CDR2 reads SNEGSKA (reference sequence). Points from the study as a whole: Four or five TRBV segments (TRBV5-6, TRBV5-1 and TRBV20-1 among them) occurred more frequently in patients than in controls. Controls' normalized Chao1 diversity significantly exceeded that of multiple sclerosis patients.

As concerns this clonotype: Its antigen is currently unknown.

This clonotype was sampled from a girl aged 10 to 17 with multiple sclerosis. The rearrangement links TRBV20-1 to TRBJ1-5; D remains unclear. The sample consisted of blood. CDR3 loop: CSASVPTGGNQPQHF. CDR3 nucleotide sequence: TGCAGTGCTAGCGTCCCTACGGGCGGCAATCAGCCCCAGCATTTT.